Sequencing of this T cell receptor (beta chain) was carried out in a study of T cell responses to AZD1222 COVID-19 vaccine (dated by TCRdb to about 2021). About the full investigation: TCR sequencing was performed for roughly 240 trial participants, of whom 200 to 210 were given two doses of AZD1222 and approximately 25 were given two doses of MenACWY control vaccine. Trial participants were enrolled by age into 18-55, 56-69 and 70-plus year subgroups, with about 150, 28 and 57 TCR-sequenced participants respectively.

A word on this clone: Its cognate antigen has yet to be identified. The record has no base qualities; no much larger clone is one base away.

What the work shows at the level of the full study, not this receptor alone: Participants were mostly white British, with more females than males. The authors suggested clonal diversity may have been underestimated. The vaccine-associated CD4 TCRs covered the entire spike protein, and the dominant responses fell in regions 160-218 and 743-854. Because no day 14 peak-response samples were available, the repertoires could be characterized only after the peak T cell response. After two AZD1222 doses, spike-specific TCR breadth and depth were significantly higher than at day 0 and than in MenACWY recipients. Nearly half of unique spike-specific TCRs reportedly recognized epitopes outside regions mutated in the B.1.351 and B.1.1.7 variants. Conclusions about previously exposed vaccinees are limited because only six or seven AZD1222 recipients were SARS-CoV-2 seropositive at baseline. The 56-69-year group was small, and its depth increase did not reach significance, likely because of low power.

Taken with the paper, the label for time point translates to: baseline before first vaccination. This specimen's treatment or condition label, interpreted: meningococcal conjugate vaccine given as trial control. Vaccinee samples came from UK trials COV001 and COV002, including a single-blind randomized controlled phase 2/3 trial of AZD1222 (ChAdOx1 nCoV-19) in healthy adults. Trial participant PBMC samples were collected at day 0 and day 28 after the second dose for TCRbeta chain sequencing. The CDR3 regions of human TCRbeta chains were analyzed by immunosequencing. The paper's processing steps were these. Repertoire TCRs were matched against a reference library of SARS-CoV-2-specific TCRs generated with the MIRA antigen-specificity platform. Breadth meant the fraction of unique TCRs that were SARS-CoV-2-associated, whereas depth meant the fraction of total T cells that were SARS-CoV-2-associated. Using the MIRA data, every spike-specific TCR was mapped to the spike region that the TCR reacted to and assigned to either a CD4 or a CD8 class. Log10-transformed breadth and depth values were compared by one-way ANOVA with Sidak's multiple comparisons tests. As stored in TCRdb, this immuneACCESS dataset retains in-frame rearrangements with V and J assigned. A fraction of the clones does not appear; measured against another copy, unresolved V genes explain less than half of the discrepancy, and the remainder lacks a known reason. The DNA gave D and trimming, while V, J and clone size come from that table. For this sample there are 90,000 to 130,000 clones; roughly nine tenths appear just once. The ten largest clones add up to around 3.3% of the sample.

Measured from the cysteine to the phenylalanine, the CDR3 is 15 residues long. Just CDR3 DNA is preserved here, 45 bases in frame from base 1. V lost 3 bases and J lost 4 bases; the stretch between them is 16 bases long. CDR1 and CDR2 are drawn from the germline V gene: SGHDT, YYEEEE. The receptor was derived from an adult in good health. This material consisted of peripheral blood, taken on day 0 of MenACWY control vaccination. The chain uses TRBV5-6 and TRBJ2-5; the D gene lacks a confident call. The DNA sequence reads TGTGCCAGCAGCTCCCGGAGCGCCGCCAGAGAGACCCAGTACTTC. This encodes CASSSRSAARETQYF.